The rows below give T cell receptor beta chains drawn from one sample of a study of T cells in Graves' hyperthyroidism and ophthalmopathy. Via MiXCR, TCRdb re-called the multiplex PCR reads, giving one row per CDR3 protein. This sample yields approximately 500,000 distinct CDR3 sequences, of which about 43% are seen a single time; approximately 8.4% belongs to the top ten. Material: peripheral blood or thyroid tissue (not recorded which). Receptor source: a woman younger than 30 with Graves' hyperthyroidism. The CDR3 runs from the conserved cysteine through the conserved F or W. The order of the fields is V gene, D gene, J gene, clone size, CDR3 DNA, CDR3 protein. A D gene is named only where the DNA matches it firmly. Expanded clones are given a class, and other clones once, few, many or no size at all.

V gene: TRBV25-1; D gene: NA; J gene: TRBJ1-2; clone size: NA; CDR3 DNA: TGTGCCAGCAGTGAAGTGGGGCCGGGTGGCTACACCTTC; CDR3 protein: CASSEVGPGGYTF
V gene: TRBV7-8; D gene: NA; J gene: TRBJ1-3; clone size: once; CDR3 DNA: TGTGCCAGCAGCCCGGGACTAGCGGGAGCATACACAGGAAACACCATATATTTT; CDR3 protein: CASSPGLAGAYTGNTIYF
V gene: TRBV2; D gene: NA; J gene: TRBJ1-4; clone size: many; CDR3 DNA: TGTGCCAGCAGTGTTACTGAATTGAATGAAAAACTGTTTTTT; CDR3 protein: CASSVTELNEKLFF
V gene: TRBV11-1; D gene: NA; J gene: TRBJ2-6; clone size: many; CDR3 DNA: TGTGCCAGCAGCCCCTTTTCTGGAGCCAACGTCCTGACTTTC; CDR3 protein: CASSPFSGANVLTF
V gene: TRBV12-3/TRBV12-4; D gene: NA; J gene: TRBJ1-4; clone size: many; CDR3 DNA: TGTGCCAGCAGCCTACACGGCAGTGGAGAAAAACTGTTTTTT; CDR3 protein: CASSLHGSGEKLFF
V gene: TRBV6-5; D gene: NA; J gene: TRBJ2-7; clone size: NA; CDR3 DNA: TGTGCCAGCAGTTTAAACAGGGCTAGCGGACTGTCCTACGAGCAGTACTTC; CDR3 protein: CASSLNRASGLSYEQYF
V gene: TRBV7-8; D gene: TRBD1; J gene: TRBJ2-4; clone size: NA; CDR3 DNA: TGTGCCAGCAGCTTAGGGGGACAGGGGAAGGAAAACATTCAGTACTTC; CDR3 protein: CASSLGGQGKENIQYF
V gene: TRBV5-1; D gene: TRBD1; J gene: TRBJ1-2; clone size: NA; CDR3 DNA: TGCGCCAGCAGCCGTCAGGGGGCGGACGGCTACACCTTC; CDR3 protein: CASSRQGADGYTF
V gene: TRBV20-1; D gene: NA; J gene: TRBJ2-1; clone size: NA; CDR3 DNA: TGCAGTGCTGTGGAGACAAAAGGTTACAATGAGCAGTTCTTC; CDR3 protein: CSAVETKGYNEQFF
V gene: TRBV25-1; D gene: TRBD1; J gene: TRBJ2-4; clone size: NA; CDR3 DNA: TGTGCCAGCAGCCACACAGGGGGCGCGGCCAAAAACATTCAGTACTTC; CDR3 protein: CASSHTGGAAKNIQYF
V gene: TRBV3-1; D gene: NA; J gene: TRBJ2-5; clone size: many; CDR3 DNA: TGTGCCAGCAGCCAGAGAACGCTAGAAGAGACCCAGTACTTC; CDR3 protein: CASSQRTLEETQYF
V gene: TRBV4-2; D gene: NA; J gene: TRBJ2-7; clone size: many; CDR3 DNA: TGTGCCAGCAGCCACGGCGGAGGCTCCTACGAGCAGTACTTC; CDR3 protein: CASSHGGGSYEQYF
V gene: TRBV20-1; D gene: TRBD1; J gene: TRBJ2-5; clone size: once; CDR3 DNA: TGCAGTGCTAGAGAGGGACAGGCCCTGGGAGAGACCCAGTACTTC; CDR3 protein: CSAREGQALGETQYF
V gene: TRBV12-3/TRBV12-4; D gene: NA; J gene: TRBJ1-6; clone size: NA; CDR3 DNA: TGTGCCAGCAGCCCGATGGGGGGCAATAATTCACCCCTTCACTTT; CDR3 protein: CASSPMGGNNSPLHF
V gene: TRBV29-1; D gene: NA; J gene: TRBJ2-2; clone size: NA; CDR3 DNA: TGCAGCGCCCGTCATGCGTTCGCGAACACCGGGGAGCTGTTTTTT; CDR3 protein: CSARHAFANTGELFF
V gene: TRBV15; D gene: NA; J gene: TRBJ1-5; clone size: NA; CDR3 DNA: TGTGCCACCAGCGGAGGGCCGGGGGGCGGTCAGCCCCAGCATTTT; CDR3 protein: CATSGGPGGGQPQHF
V gene: TRBV11-3; D gene: NA; J gene: TRBJ2-6; clone size: NA; CDR3 DNA: TGTGCCAGCAGCACCGACGGTTCTGGGGCCAACGTCCTGACTTTC; CDR3 protein: CASSTDGSGANVLTF
V gene: TRBV10-3; D gene: TRBD1; J gene: TRBJ1-4; clone size: NA; CDR3 DNA: TGTGCCATCAGTGCCGGGCAGGGGGCAACTAATGAAAAACTGTTTTTT; CDR3 protein: CAISAGQGATNEKLFF
V gene: TRBV2; D gene: NA; J gene: TRBJ1-5; clone size: few; CDR3 DNA: TGTGCCAGCAGTAAAGTAAGGAATCAGCCCCAGCATTTT; CDR3 protein: CASSKVRNQPQHF
V gene: TRBV24-1; D gene: TRBD2; J gene: TRBJ2-2; clone size: many; CDR3 DNA: TGTGCCACCAGTGACCTCAGACTAGCGGGAGTCCCGAGGACCGGGGAGCTGTTTTTT; CDR3 protein: CATSDLRLAGVPRTGELFF
V gene: TRBV29-1; D gene: NA; J gene: TRBJ1-1; clone size: NA; CDR3 DNA: TGCAGCAGTTACGTGGGTATAGGCACTGAAGCTTTCTTT; CDR3 protein: CSSYVGIGTEAFF
V gene: TRBV7-2; D gene: NA; J gene: TRBJ2-5; clone size: NA; CDR3 DNA: TGTGCCAGCAGCTCCTTGACCCAGTACTTC; CDR3 protein: CASSSLTQYF
V gene: TRBV20-1; D gene: NA; J gene: TRBJ2-7; clone size: many; CDR3 DNA: TGCAGTCAACAGGGCAATGCTAACGAGCAGTACTTC; CDR3 protein: CSQQGNANEQYF
V gene: TRBV9; D gene: TRBD1; J gene: TRBJ1-4; clone size: many; CDR3 DNA: TGTGCCAGCAGCGTAGAGGGACAGGGGGGCGAAAAACTGTTTTTT; CDR3 protein: CASSVEGQGGEKLFF
V gene: TRBV20-1; D gene: NA; J gene: TRBJ1-5; clone size: NA; CDR3 DNA: TGCAGTGCTAGACCCACAAGGGGGCCCCAGCATTTT; CDR3 protein: CSARPTRGPQHF
V gene: TRBV29-1; D gene: NA; J gene: TRBJ1-6; clone size: NA; CDR3 DNA: TGCAGCGTTGAAGTGGACAGAGACAATTCACCCCTCCACTTT; CDR3 protein: CSVEVDRDNSPLHF
V gene: TRBV24-1; D gene: NA; J gene: TRBJ2-7; clone size: NA; CDR3 DNA: TGTGCCACCAGCGTTGGACTCGCCTACGAGCAGTACTTC; CDR3 protein: CATSVGLAYEQYF
V gene: TRBV10-2; D gene: NA; J gene: TRBJ1-2; clone size: NA; CDR3 DNA: TGCGCCAGCAGTGAGTCAGATATCTATGGCTACACCTTC; CDR3 protein: CASSESDIYGYTF
V gene: TRBV5-1; D gene: NA; J gene: TRBJ1-3; clone size: many; CDR3 DNA: TGCGCCAGCAGCCCATCGACAGCTCCTGGAAACACCATATATTTT; CDR3 protein: CASSPSTAPGNTIYF
V gene: TRBV12-5; D gene: NA; J gene: TRBJ2-3; clone size: NA; CDR3 DNA: TGTGCTAGTGGTTCTCCCGTTTCGGTGACGCAGTATTTT; CDR3 protein: CASGSPVSVTQYF
V gene: TRBV15; D gene: TRBD2; J gene: TRBJ2-5; clone size: NA; CDR3 DNA: TGTGCCACCAGCGGACCGGGACTAGCGGGAACAGAGACCCAGTACTTC; CDR3 protein: CATSGPGLAGTETQYF
V gene: TRBV9; D gene: NA; J gene: TRBJ2-1; clone size: NA; CDR3 DNA: TGTGCCAGCAGCGACGCGGTAGCGCCCAATGAGCAGTTCTTC; CDR3 protein: CASSDAVAPNEQFF
V gene: TRBV5-8; D gene: NA; J gene: TRBJ1-4; clone size: NA; CDR3 DNA: TGTGTCAGCAGCCCGCCGGGAGGGGTGACTAATGAAAAACTGTTTTTT; CDR3 protein: CVSSPPGGVTNEKLFF
V gene: TRBV9; D gene: NA; J gene: TRBJ1-5; clone size: NA; CDR3 DNA: TGTGCCAGCAGCGTAGCGGGGGACCAGCCCCAGCATTTT; CDR3 protein: CASSVAGDQPQHF
V gene: TRBV29-1; D gene: NA; J gene: TRBJ1-2; clone size: NA; CDR3 DNA: TGCAGCGTGCGGAGAACGGGGGTTGGGGATGGCTACACCTTC; CDR3 protein: CSVRRTGVGDGYTF